This TCR beta chain was identified during a study of T cell repertoires in cytomegalovirus infection. Study overall: Public TCR beta signatures indicated both CMV infection and matching HLA type.

This clonotype was observed at least ten times. The antigen remains unidentified. Study outcomes and limitations: The response measured ex vivo was dominated by TCR beta clonotypes (HLA-C-restricted and CMV-specific). Carriers of CMV and the relevant HLA type were discriminated by public TCR beta frequency.

Trimming pared 0 bases from V and 3 bases from J, leaving 18 bases between. The V gene's germline CDR1 is SGHNT and CDR2 YYREEE (reference sequence). CDR3 size: 17 residues. MiXCR, applied by TCRdb to the reads, yields one record per CDR3 protein. The sample lists around 260,000 distinct CDR3 sequences, around 9% occurring once. Sequenced material: PBMCs. The clonotype comes from a human donor in good health (CMV status not recorded). Some clones in this sample may be carry-over from other donors' samples. The V gene is TRBV5-4, the J gene TRBJ2-5, with D perhaps matching TRBD2 (6 bases). In DNA form, the CDR3 reads TGTGCCAGCAGCTTGGAATTCGGAGGACGGGGGAAAGAGACCCAGTACTTC. Residues: CASSLEFGGRGKETQYF.